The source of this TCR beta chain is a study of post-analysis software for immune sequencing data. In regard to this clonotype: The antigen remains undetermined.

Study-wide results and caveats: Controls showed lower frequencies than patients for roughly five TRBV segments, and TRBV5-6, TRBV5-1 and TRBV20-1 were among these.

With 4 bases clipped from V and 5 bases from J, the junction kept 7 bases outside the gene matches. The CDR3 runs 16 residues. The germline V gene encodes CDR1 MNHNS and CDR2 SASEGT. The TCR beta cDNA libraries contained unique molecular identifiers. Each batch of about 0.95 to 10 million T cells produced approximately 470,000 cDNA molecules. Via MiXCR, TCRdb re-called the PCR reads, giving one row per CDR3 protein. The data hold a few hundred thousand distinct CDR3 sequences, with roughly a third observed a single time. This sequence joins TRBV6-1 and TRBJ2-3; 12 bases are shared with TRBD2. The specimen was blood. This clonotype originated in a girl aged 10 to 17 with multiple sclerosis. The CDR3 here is CASSGTLAGGKDTQYF. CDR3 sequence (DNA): TGTGCCAGCAGTGGAACACTAGCGGGAGGTAAAGATACGCAGTATTTT.